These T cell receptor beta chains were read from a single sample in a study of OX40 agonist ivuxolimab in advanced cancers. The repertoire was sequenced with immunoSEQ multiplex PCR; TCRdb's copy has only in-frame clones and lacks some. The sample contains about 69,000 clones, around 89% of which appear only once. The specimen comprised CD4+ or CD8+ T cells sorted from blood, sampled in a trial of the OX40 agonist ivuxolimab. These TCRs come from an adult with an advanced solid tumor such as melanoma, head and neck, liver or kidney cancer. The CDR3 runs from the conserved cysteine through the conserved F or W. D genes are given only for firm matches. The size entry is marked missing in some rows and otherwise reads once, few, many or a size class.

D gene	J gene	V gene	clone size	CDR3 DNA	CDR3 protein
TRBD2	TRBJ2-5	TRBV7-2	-	TGTGCCAGCAGCTTACCTGGCGGACAACTAGCGAACCAGTACTTC	CASSLPGGQLANQYF
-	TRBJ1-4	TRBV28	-	TGTGCCAGCAGTCGTGCACAGGGTTTAGGGGAAAAACTGTTTTTT	CASSRAQGLGEKLFF
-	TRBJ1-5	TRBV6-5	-	TGTGCCAGCAGTTACTCGATACCGAGCAATCAGCCCCAGCATTTT	CASSYSIPSNQPQHF
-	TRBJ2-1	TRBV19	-	TGTGCCAGTAGTATCACCCCCCTTCACAATGAGCAGTTCTTC	CASSITPLHNEQFF
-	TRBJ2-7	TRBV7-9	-	TGTGCCAGCAGCCGACTACAGCCTTACAGCTACGAGCAGTACTTC	CASSRLQPYSYEQYF
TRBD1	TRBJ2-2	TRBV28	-	TGTGCCAGCAGTTTAAGGGGACAGGGGAAAAGCGGGGAGCTGTTTTTT	CASSLRGQGKSGELFF
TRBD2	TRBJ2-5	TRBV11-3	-	TGTGCCAGCAGCCATAGCGGGAGGCCACAAGAGACCCAGTACTTC	CASSHSGRPQETQYF
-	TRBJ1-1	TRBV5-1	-	TGCGCCAGCAGGCTTACCTTACAGGGATTGAGCACTGAAGCTTTCTTT	CASRLTLQGLSTEAFF
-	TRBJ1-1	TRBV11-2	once	TGTGCCAGCAGCTTCACGGGGGGCGCTGAAGCTTTCTTT	CASSFTGGAEAFF
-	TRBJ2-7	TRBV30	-	TGTGCCTGGGGGATTTCCTACGAGCAGTACTTC	CAWGISYEQYF
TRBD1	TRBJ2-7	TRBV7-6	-	TGTGCCAGCAGCTTAGGCTCTGACAGGGGCGCCGAGCAGTACTTC	CASSLGSDRGAEQYF
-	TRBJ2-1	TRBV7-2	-	TGTGCCAGCAGCCAGAAGCTACGGGTTTTCAATGAGCAGTTCTTC	CASSQKLRVFNEQFF
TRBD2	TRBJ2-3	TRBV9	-	TGTGCCAGCAGCGTAGCCTCTGCGGGAGTGTCGGATACGCAGTATTTT	CASSVASAGVSDTQYF
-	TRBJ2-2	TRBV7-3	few	TGTGCCAGCAGCTTAAGTCTAAGTAGCAGGGAGCTGTTTTTT	CASSLSLSSRELFF
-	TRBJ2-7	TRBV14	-	TGTGCCAGCAGCCAAGATTCCGGCGCGAAAAGGTACGAGCAGTACTTC	CASSQDSGAKRYEQYF
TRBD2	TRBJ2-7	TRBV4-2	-	TGTGCCAGCAGCCAAGATTTAAGCGGGATCTCCTACGAGCAGTACTTC	CASSQDLSGISYEQYF
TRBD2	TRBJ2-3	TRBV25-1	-	TGTGCCAGCTCCCGGACTAGGCCTGGCACAGATACGCAGTATTTT	CASSRTRPGTDTQYF
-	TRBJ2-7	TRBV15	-	TGTGCCACCAGCAGAGATAGGGCGGGGAGCTACGAGCAGTACTTC	CATSRDRAGSYEQYF
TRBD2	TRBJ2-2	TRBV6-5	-	TGTGCCAGCAGTCTATCTAGCGGGCACGGGGAGCTGTTTTTT	CASSLSSGHGELFF
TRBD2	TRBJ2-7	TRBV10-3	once	TGTGCCATCAGTGGCCTTAGCGGGAGGGCCCACGAGCAGTACTTC	CAISGLSGRAHEQYF
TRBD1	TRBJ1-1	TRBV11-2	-	TGTGCCAGCAGCACTTCTCAGGGGGCAGCTTTCTTT	CASSTSQGAAFF
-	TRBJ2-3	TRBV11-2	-	TGTGCCAGCAGCTTAGGAGGGGCGGGTCTCACAGATACGCAGTATTTT	CASSLGGAGLTDTQYF
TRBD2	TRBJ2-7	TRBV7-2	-	TGTGCCAGCAGCTTAGCTAGCGGGGGTTCCTACGAGCAGTACTTC	CASSLASGGSYEQYF
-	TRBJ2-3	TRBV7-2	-	TGTGCCAGCAGCGCAGCAGCCAGGGGAACAGATACGCAGTATTTT	CASSAAARGTDTQYF
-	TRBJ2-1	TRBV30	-	TGTGCCTGGAGTGAGGATGAACAGTTCTTC	CAWSEDEQFF
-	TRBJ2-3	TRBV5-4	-	TGTGCCAGCAGCTTGGCCGGAGGGGCACAGACAGATACGCAGTATTTT	CASSLAGGAQTDTQYF
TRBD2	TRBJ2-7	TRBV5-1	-	TGCGCCAGCAGCGTCGGGACTAGCAGACACGAGCAGTACTTC	CASSVGTSRHEQYF
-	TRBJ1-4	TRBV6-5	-	TGTGCCAGCAGTTACAGGTGGGATGCGAAAGAAAAACTGTTTTTT	CASSYRWDAKEKLFF
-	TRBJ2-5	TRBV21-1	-	TGTGCCAGCAGCAAAAGACTAGCGGAGGGGGAGACCCAGTACTTC	CASSKRLAEGETQYF
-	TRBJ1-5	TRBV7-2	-	TGTGCCAGCAGCTCCTTCGGGGGCGCCGGCAATCAGCCCCAGCATTTT	CASSSFGGAGNQPQHF
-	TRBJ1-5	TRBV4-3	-	TGCGCCAGCAGCCAAGTGATGGGGAGGGATCAGCCCCAGCATTTT	CASSQVMGRDQPQHF
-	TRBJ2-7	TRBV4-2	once	TGTGCCAGCAGCCAGGCCACCTACGAGCAGTACTTC	CASSQATYEQYF
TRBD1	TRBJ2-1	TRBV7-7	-	TGTGCTAGCAGCCTTACAGGGGGAGCATCCTACAATGAGCAGTTCTTC	CASSLTGGASYNEQFF
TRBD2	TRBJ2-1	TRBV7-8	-	TGTGCCAGCAGCGGACGGGTTCTAGCGGGAGGAGGCAATGAGCAGTTCTTC	CASSGRVLAGGGNEQFF
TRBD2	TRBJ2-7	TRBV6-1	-	TGTGCCAGCAGATCCGGGACTAGCAGATACGAGCAGTACTTC	CASRSGTSRYEQYF
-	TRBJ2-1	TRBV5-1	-	TGCGCCAGCAGCGGCGGACAGTCCTACAATGAGCAGTTCTTC	CASSGGQSYNEQFF
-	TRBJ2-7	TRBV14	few	TGTGCCAGCAGCCTTACTCGGGGGCGGGATAAAACCTACGAGCAGTACTTC	CASSLTRGRDKTYEQYF
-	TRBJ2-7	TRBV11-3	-	TGTGCCAGCAGCGCTACTAGAGGAGCTCTCGAGCAGTACTTC	CASSATRGALEQYF
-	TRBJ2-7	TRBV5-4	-	TGTGCCACCGGGCAGGGGATCCCCTACGAGCAGTACTTC	CATGQGIPYEQYF
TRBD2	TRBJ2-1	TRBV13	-	TGTGCCAGCAGCTTACATGGACTAGTGGATGAGCAGTTCTTC	CASSLHGLVDEQFF
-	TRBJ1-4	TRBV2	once	TGTGCCAGCAGCCGGGGGCGAGCTAATGAAAAACTGTTTTTT	CASSRGRANEKLFF
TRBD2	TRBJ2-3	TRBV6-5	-	TGTGCCAGCAGTTACCTAGCGGGAGGAGCTTCAGATACGCAGTATTTT	CASSYLAGGASDTQYF
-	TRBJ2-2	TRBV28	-	TGTGCCAGCAGTTTTGGGCAGCGCCGATCGAACACCGGGGAGCTGTTTTTT	CASSFGQRRSNTGELFF
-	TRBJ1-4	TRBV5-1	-	TGCGCCAGCAGCTTAGGGCCGAGGAGGAGTAATGAAAAACTGTTTTTT	CASSLGPRRSNEKLFF
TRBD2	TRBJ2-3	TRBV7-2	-	TGTGCCAGCAGCTTAGGAGCGGGAGCGTCTAGGGGTACGCAGTATTTT	CASSLGAGASRGTQYF
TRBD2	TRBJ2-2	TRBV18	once	TGTGCCAGCTCACCACAACTAGCGGCCGGGGAGCTGTTTTTT	CASSPQLAAGELFF
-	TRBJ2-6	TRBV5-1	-	TGCGCCAGCAGCCCAGGAGGGGGGCCTGGGGCCAACGTCCTGACTTTC	CASSPGGGPGANVLTF